This TCR beta chain was documented in a study of regulatory T cells in long-lasting Graves disease. Findings of the study overall: New patients shared 966 public clonotypes, fewer than the 2,741 shared by persistent patients.

Indicated time point: newly diagnosed GD, antithyroid drugs for less than 3 months. The TCR library was made from RNA extracted from PBMCs. Germline loops: CDR1 SNHLY, CDR2 FYNNEI. Trimming took 5 bases from V and 2 from J, leaving 12 bases between them. CDR3 length: 14 amino acids. In its sample, this clonotype was seen many times. Its target is not known. Building the TCR beta libraries relied on iRepertoire HTBI primers, and CDR3 regions underwent Arm-PCR. From the multiplex PCR reads, TCRdb called clonotypes with MiXCR, one entry per CDR3 protein. The sample records some 500,000 distinct CDR3 sequences, 15% to 20% being singletons. These records were also assigned to another study, of T cells in Graves' hyperthyroidism and ophthalmopathy. From that study: Clinical symptoms, serum thyroxine, TRAb, thyroid ultrasound and orbital computed tomography established diagnosis. Expanded thyroid clonotypes (above 0.001) were mostly also found in blood.

The sequenced sample was peripheral blood mononuclear cells (PBMCs), obtained at new diagnosis, from a patient treated with antithyroid drugs. This chain joins TRBV2 and TRBJ1-2; no firm D call. The receptor was derived from a woman aged 35-65 years with Graves disease. CDR3 amino acids: CASSSPDGNYGYTF. CDR3 sequence (DNA): TGTGCCAGCAGTTCCCCAGACGGGAACTATGGCTACACCTTC.